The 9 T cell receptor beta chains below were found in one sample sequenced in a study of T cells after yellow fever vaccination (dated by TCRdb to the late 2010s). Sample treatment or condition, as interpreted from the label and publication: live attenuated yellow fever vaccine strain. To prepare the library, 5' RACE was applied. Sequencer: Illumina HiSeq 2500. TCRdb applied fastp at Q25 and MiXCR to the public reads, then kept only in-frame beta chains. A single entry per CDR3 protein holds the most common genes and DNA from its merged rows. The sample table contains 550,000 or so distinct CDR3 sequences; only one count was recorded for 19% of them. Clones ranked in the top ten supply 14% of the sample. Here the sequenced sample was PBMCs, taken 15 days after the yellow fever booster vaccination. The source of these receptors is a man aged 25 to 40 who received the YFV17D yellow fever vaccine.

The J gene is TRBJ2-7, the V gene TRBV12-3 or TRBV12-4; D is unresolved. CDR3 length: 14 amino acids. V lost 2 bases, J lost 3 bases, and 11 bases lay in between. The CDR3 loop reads CASSLQASVYEQYF. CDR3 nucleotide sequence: TGTGCCAGCAGTTTACAAGCGAGCGTCTACGAGCAGTACTTC.

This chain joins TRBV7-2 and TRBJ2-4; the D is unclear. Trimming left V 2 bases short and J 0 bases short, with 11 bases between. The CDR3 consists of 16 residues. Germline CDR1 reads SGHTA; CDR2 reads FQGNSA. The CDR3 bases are TGTGCCAGCAGCTTAAGTTCTTGGGTAGCCAAAAACATTCAGTACTTC. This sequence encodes CASSLSSWVAKNIQYF. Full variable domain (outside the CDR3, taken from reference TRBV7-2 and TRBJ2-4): GAGVSQSPSNKVTEKGKDVELRCDPISGHTALYWYRQSLGQGLEFLIYFQGNSAPDKSGLPSDRFSAERTGGSVSTLTIQRTQQEDSAVYLCASSLSSWVAKNIQYFGAGTRLSVL.

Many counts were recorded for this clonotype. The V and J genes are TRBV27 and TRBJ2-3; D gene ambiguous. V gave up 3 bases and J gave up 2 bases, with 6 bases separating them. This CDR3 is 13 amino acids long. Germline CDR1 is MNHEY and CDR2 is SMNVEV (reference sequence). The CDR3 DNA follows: TGTGCCAGCAGTTTCACGATCACAGATACGCAGTATTTT. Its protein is CASSFTITDTQYF.

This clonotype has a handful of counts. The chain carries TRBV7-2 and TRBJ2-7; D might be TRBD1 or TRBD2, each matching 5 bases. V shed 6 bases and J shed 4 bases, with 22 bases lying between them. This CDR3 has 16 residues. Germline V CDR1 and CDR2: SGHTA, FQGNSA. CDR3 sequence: CASSTAGTQNGYEQYF. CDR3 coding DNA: TGTGCCAGCAGTACTGCCGGGACCCAGAACGGTTACGAGCAGTACTTC.

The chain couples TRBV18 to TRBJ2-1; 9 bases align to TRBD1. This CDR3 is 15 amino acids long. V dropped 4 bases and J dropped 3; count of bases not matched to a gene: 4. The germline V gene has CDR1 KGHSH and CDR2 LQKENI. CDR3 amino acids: CASSRGQGHYNEQFF. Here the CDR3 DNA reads TGTGCCAGCTCACGGGGACAGGGACACTACAATGAGCAGTTCTTC.

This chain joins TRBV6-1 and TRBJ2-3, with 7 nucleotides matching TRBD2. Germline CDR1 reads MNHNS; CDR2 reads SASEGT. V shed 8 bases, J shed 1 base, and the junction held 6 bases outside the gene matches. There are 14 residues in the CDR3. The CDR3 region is CASPGLVGTDTQYF. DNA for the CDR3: TGTGCCAGCCCCGGACTAGTCGGCACAGATACGCAGTATTTT.

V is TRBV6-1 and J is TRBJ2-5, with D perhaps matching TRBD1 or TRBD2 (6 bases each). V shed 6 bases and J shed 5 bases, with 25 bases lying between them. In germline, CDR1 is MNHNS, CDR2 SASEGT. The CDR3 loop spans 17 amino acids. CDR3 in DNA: TGTGCCAGCAGCAAACCCGTAGTATGGGGGCGGGATGAGACCCAGTACTTC. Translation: CASSKPVVWGRDETQYF.

DNA of the CDR3: TGTGCCAGCAGTGGGGGACAGGGTTATGAAAAACTGTTTTTT. Translated: CASSGGQGYEKLFF. The chain couples TRBV2 to TRBJ1-4; TRBD1 matches 9 bases. CDR3 length equals 14 residues. J lost 6 bases, V lost 4 bases, and 3 bases had no gene match. The germline V gene encodes CDR1 SNHLY and CDR2 FYNNEI.

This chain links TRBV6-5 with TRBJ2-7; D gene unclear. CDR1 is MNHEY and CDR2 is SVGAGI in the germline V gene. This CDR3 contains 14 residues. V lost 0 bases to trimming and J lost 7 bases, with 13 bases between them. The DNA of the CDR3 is TGTGCCAGCAGTTACTCGAGTAATGTTCGAGAGCAGTACTTC. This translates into CASSYSSNVREQYF.